Included here is one T cell receptor (beta chain) sequence, with context. The data stem from a study of blood T cell repertoires in COVID-19. Data came from immunoSEQ multiplex PCR; TCRdb stores just in-frame clones and leaves some out. The sample lists over 200,000 clones, around 86% occurring once. CDR1 LNHDA and CDR2 SQIVND come from the germline V gene (reference sequence). CDR3 length: 15 amino acids. Between the trimmed V and J ends, which lost 5 bases and 8 bases, there was a span of 18 bases. The clonotype was recovered from a man aged 18 to 30 who had recovered from COVID-19. The rearrangement uses TRBV19 and TRBJ1-4; TRBD1 is a possible D gene (5 bases). The source material was PBMCs or T cells enriched from blood (not recorded which). In DNA form, the CDR3 reads TGTGCCAGTAGTTTCCAGGGAGGTCCGTCGGAAAAACTGTTTTTT. This gives the protein CASSFQGGPSEKLFF.